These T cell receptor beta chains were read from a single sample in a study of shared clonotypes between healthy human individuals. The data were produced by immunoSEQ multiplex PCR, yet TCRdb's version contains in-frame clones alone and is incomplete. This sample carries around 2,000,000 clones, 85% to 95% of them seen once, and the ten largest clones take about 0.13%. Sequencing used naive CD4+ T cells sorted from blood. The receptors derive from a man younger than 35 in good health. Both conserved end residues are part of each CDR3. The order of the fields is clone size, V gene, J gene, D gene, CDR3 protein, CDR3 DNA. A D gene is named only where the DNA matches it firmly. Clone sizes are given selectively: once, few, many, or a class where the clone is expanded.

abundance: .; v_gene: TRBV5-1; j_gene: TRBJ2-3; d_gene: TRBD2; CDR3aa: CASSILAGAVDTQYF; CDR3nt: TGCGCCAGCAGCATTCTAGCGGGAGCTGTAGATACGCAGTATTTT
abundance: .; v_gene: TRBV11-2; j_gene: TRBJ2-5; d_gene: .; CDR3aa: CASSLEGRGLEETQYF; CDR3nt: TGTGCCAGCAGCTTAGAAGGGAGGGGGCTGGAGGAGACCCAGTACTTC
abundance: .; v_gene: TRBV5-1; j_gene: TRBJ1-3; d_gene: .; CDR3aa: CASSTRGSGNTIYF; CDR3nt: TGCGCCAGCAGCACGAGAGGCTCTGGAAACACCATATATTTT
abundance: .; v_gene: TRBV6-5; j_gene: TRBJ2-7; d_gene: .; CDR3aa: CASSRGLRGTGEQYF; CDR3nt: TGTGCCAGCAGTCGGGGACTCCGGGGAACGGGCGAGCAGTACTTC
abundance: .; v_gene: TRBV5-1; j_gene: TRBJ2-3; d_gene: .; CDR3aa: CASSLVGDPDADTQYF; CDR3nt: TGCGCCAGCAGCTTGGTTGGGGATCCGGACGCAGATACGCAGTATTTT
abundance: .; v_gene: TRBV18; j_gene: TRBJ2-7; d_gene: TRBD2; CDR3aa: CASSPIGSGSYEQYF; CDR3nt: TGTGCCAGCTCACCAATCGGTAGCGGGTCCTACGAGCAGTACTTC
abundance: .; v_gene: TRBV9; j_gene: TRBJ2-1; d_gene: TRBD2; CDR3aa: CASSRTSGRVTYNEQFF; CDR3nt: TGTGCCAGCAGCCGGACTAGCGGGAGGGTTACCTACAATGAGCAGTTCTTC
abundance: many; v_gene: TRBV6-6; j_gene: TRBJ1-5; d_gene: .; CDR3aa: CASSYPAGNQPQHF; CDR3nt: TGTGCCAGCAGTTACCCGGCTGGCAATCAGCCCCAGCATTTT
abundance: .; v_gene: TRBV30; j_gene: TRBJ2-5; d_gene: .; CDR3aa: CAWTVGQETQYF; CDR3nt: TGTGCCTGGACAGTCGGCCAAGAGACCCAGTACTTC
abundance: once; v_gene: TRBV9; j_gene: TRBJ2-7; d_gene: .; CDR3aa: CASSVAITGEQYF; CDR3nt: TGTGCCAGCAGCGTAGCCATCACGGGTGAGCAGTACTTC
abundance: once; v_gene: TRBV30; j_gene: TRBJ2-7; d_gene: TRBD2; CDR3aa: CAWNPPGLAGGTQYF; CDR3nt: TGTGCCTGGAACCCCCCGGGACTAGCGGGAGGCACCCAGTACTTC
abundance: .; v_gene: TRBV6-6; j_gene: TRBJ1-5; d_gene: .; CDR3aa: CASRETRRIGNQPQHF; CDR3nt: TGTGCCAGCAGAGAGACACGACGGATCGGCAATCAGCCCCAGCATTTT
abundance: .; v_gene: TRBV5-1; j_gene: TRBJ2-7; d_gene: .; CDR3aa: CASSAYTGSYEQYF; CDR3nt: TGCGCCAGCAGCGCGTACACGGGCTCCTACGAGCAGTACTTC
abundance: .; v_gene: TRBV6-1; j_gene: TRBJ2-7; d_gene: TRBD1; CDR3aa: CASSPGTGPVEQYF; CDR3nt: TGTGCCAGCAGCCCCGGGACAGGGCCTGTCGAGCAGTACTTC
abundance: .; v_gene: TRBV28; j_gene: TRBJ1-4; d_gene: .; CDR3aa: CASSFPNEKLFF; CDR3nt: TGTGCCAGCAGTTTCCCTAATGAAAAACTGTTTTTT
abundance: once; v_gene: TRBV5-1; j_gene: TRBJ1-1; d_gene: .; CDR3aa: CASSLRGMNTEAFF; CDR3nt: TGCGCCAGCAGCTTGCGGGGCATGAACACTGAAGCTTTCTTT
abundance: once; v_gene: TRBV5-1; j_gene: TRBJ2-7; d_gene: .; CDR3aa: CASSSIKSTGRQFGEQYF; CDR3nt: TGCGCCAGCAGCTCTATAAAAAGCACCGGGAGACAATTCGGGGAGCAGTACTTC
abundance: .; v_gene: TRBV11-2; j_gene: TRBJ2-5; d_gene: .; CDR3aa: CASSSYLGLETQYF; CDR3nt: TGTGCCAGCAGCTCCTATCTGGGGTTGGAGACCCAGTACTTC
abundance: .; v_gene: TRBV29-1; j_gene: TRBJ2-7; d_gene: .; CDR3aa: CSVAGGSYEQYF; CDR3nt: TGCAGCGTTGCTGGCGGATCCTACGAGCAGTACTTC
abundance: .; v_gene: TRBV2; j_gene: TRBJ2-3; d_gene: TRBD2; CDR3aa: CASSEGEGADTQYF; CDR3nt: TGTGCCAGCAGTGAGGGGGAGGGCGCAGATACGCAGTATTTT
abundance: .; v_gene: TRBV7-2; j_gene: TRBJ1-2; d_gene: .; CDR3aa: CASSPRVSGGYTF; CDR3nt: TGTGCCAGCAGCCCCAGGGTGTCAGGTGGCTACACCTTC
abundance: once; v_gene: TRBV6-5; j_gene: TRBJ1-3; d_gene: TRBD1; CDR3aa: CATARDRSIYF; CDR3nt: TGTGCCACGGCCAGGGACAGGTCCATATATTTT
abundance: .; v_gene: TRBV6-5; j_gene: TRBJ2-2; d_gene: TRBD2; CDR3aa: CASKTSGRGTGELFF; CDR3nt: TGTGCCAGCAAGACTAGCGGGAGAGGTACCGGGGAGCTGTTTTTT
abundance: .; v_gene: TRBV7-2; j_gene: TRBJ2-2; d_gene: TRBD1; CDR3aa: CASSLRGPPVAGELFF; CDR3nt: TGTGCCAGCAGCTTAAGGGGGCCCCCAGTGGCCGGGGAGCTGTTTTTT
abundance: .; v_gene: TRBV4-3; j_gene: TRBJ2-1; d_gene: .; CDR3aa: CASSQVSGEQFF; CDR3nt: TGCGCCAGCAGCCAAGTCTCGGGGGAGCAGTTCTTC
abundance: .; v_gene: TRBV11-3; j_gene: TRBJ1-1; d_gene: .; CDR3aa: CASSLGGLNTEAFF; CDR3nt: TGTGCCAGCAGCCTGGGGGGGCTCAACACTGAAGCTTTCTTT
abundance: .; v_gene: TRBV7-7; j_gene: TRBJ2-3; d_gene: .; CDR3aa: CASSLTWGLGTDTQYF; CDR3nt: TGTGCTAGCAGCCTTACCTGGGGGTTGGGCACAGATACGCAGTATTTT
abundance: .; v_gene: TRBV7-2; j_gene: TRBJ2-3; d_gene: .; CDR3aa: CASSPGTPLTDTQYF; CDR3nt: TGTGCCAGCAGCCCCGGGACTCCTCTTACAGATACGCAGTATTTT
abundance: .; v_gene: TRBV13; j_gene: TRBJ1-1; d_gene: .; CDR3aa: CASSLERWGTGSYEAFF; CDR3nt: TGTGCCAGCAGCTTAGAAAGGTGGGGAACAGGGTCCTATGAAGCTTTCTTT
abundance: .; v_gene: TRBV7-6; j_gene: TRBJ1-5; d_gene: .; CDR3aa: CASSLDGGQPQHF; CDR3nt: TGTGCCAGCAGCCTTGACGGTGGTCAGCCCCAGCATTTT
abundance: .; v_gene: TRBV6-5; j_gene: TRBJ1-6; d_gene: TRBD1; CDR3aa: CASRPYRGSDSPLHF; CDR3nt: TGTGCCAGCAGGCCTTACAGGGGAAGTGATTCACCCCTCCACTTT
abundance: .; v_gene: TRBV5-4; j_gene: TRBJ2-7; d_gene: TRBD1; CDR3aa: CASSKPGTASYEQYF; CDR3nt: TGTGCCAGCAGCAAGCCCGGGACAGCCTCCTACGAGCAGTACTTC
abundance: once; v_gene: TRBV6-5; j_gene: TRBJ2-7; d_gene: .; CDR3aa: CASSYSAGTYEQYF; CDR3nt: TGTGCCAGCAGTTACTCGGCAGGAACCTACGAGCAGTACTTC
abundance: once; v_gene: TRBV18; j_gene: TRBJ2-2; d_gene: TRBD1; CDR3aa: CASSLTDRAPPNTGELFF; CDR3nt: TGTGCCAGCTCACTCACCGACAGGGCCCCTCCGAACACCGGGGAGCTGTTTTTT
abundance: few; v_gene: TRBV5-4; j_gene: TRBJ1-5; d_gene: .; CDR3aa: CASSLSPNQPQHF; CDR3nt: TGTGCCAGCAGCTTATCCCCCAATCAGCCCCAGCATTTT
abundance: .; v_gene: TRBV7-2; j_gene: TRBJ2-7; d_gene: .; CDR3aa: CASSLTPGSTYEQYF; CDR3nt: TGTGCCAGCAGCTTAACCCCAGGCAGCACTTACGAGCAGTACTTC
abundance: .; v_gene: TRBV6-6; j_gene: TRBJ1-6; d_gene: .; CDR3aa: CASSYAGGVSPLHF; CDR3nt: TGTGCCAGCAGTTACGCCGGGGGGGTTTCACCCCTCCACTTT
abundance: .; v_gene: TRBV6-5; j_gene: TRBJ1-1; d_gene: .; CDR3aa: CASSSSTGVSNTEAFF; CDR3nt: .
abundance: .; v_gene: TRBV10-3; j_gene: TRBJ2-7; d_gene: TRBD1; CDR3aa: CAISESGTAGYEQYF; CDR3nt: TGTGCCATCAGTGAATCCGGGACAGCTGGCTACGAGCAGTACTTC
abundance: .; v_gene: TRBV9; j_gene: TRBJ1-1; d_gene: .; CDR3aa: CASSVDQGEAFF; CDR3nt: TGTGCCAGCAGCGTAGATCAGGGGGAAGCTTTCTTT
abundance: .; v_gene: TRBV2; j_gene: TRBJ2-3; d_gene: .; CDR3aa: CASSEAVVAADTQYF; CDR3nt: TGTGCCAGCAGTGAAGCGGTGGTAGCGGCAGATACGCAGTATTTT
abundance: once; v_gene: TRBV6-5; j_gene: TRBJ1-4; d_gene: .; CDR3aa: CASSYSSTRNEKLFF; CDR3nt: TGTGCCAGCAGTTACTCGAGTACCCGTAATGAAAAACTGTTTTTT
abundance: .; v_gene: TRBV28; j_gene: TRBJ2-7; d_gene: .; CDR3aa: CASSSRDHEQYF; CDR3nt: TGTGCCAGCAGTTCCAGGGACCACGAGCAGTACTTC
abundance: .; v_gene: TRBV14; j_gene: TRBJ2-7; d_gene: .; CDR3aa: CASSEMPGEQYF; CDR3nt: TGTGCCAGCAGCGAAATGCCGGGCGAGCAGTACTTC
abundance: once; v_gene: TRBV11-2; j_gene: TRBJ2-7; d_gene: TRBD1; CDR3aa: CASSLGDRVVRYEQYF; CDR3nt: TGTGCCAGCAGCTTGGGGGACAGGGTGGTTCGGTACGAGCAGTACTTC
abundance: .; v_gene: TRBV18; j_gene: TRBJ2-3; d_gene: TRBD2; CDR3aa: CASSPGLAGLDTQYF; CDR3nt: TGTGCCAGCTCACCGGGACTAGCGGGACTAGATACGCAGTATTTT
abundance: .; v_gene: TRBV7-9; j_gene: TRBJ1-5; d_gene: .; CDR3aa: CAGSPLAVDNQPQHF; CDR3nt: TGTGCCGGCAGCCCACTGGCGGTAGACAATCAGCCCCAGCATTTT
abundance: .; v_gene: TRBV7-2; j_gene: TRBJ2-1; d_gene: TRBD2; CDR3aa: CASSSRSASGVHEQFF; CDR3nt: TGTGCCAGCAGCTCGAGGTCGGCTAGCGGGGTACATGAGCAGTTCTTC
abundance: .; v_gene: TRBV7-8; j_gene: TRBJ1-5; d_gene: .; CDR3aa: CASSLGGANQPQHF; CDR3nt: TGTGCCAGCAGCTTAGGAGGGGCGAATCAGCCCCAGCATTTT
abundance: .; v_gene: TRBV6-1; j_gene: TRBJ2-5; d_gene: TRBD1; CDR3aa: CASSARTGILETQYF; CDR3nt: TGTGCCAGCAGTGCCCGGACAGGGATTTTGGAGACCCAGTACTTC
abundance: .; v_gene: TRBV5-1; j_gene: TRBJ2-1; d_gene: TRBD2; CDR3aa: CASSPSAAAGGWNEQFF; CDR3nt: TGCGCCAGCAGCCCCAGTGCCGCCGCGGGGGGCTGGAATGAGCAGTTCTTC
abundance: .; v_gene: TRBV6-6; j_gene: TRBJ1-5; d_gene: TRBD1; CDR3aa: CASSMGQGANQPQHF; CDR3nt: TGTGCCAGCAGTATGGGACAGGGGGCCAATCAGCCCCAGCATTTT
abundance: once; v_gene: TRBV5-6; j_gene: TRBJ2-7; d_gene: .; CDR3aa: CASSSTGTYEQYF; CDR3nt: TGTGCCAGCAGTTCTACAGGGACCTACGAGCAGTACTTC
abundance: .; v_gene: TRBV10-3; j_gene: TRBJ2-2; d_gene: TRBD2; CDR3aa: CAISATGGPFTGELFF; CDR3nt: TGTGCCATCAGTGCCACGGGGGGGCCTTTCACCGGGGAGCTGTTTTTT